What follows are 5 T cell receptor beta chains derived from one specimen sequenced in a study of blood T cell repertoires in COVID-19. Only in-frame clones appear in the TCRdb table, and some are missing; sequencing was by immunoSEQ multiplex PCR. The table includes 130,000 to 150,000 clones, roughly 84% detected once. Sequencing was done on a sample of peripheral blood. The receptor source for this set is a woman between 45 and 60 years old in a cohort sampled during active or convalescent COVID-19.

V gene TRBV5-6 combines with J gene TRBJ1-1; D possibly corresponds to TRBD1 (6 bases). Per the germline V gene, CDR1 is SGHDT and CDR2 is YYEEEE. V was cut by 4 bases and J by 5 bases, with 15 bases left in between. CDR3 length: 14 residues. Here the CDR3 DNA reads TGTGCCAGCAGCCGGGGGGCAGGGTGGACTGAAGCTTTCTTT. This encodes CASSRGAGWTEAFF.

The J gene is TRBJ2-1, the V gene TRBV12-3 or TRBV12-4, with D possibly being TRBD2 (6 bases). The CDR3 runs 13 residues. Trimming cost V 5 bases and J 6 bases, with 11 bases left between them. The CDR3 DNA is TGTGCCAGCAGTGGGACTGGACTCAATGAGCAGTTCTTC. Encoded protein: CASSGTGLNEQFF.

The CDR3 loop is CASSGVSKNIQYF. CDR3 sequence (DNA): TGTGCCAGTTCGGGGGTCTCCAAAAACATTCAGTACTTC. The genes are TRBV19 and TRBJ2-4, with TRBD2 as a possible D gene (6 bases). CDR1 LNHDA and CDR2 SQIVND come from the germline V gene (reference sequence). The CDR3 length is 13 residues. The V and J ends lost 8 bases and 2 bases respectively, with 10 bases between them.

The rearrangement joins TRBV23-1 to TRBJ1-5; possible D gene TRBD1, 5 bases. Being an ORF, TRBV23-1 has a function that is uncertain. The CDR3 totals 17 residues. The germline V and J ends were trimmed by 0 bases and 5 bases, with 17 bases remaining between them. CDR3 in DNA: TGCGCCAGCAGTCAATCGGAATGGTGGGGGAGGGATCAGCCCCAGCATTTT. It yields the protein CASSQSEWWGRDQPQHF.

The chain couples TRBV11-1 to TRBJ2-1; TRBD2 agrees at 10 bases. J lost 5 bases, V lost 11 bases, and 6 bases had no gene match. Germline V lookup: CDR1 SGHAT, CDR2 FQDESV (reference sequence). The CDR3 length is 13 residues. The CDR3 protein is CASSGGAHNEQFF. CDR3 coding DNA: TGTGCCTCCAGCGGGGGGGCCCACAATGAGCAGTTCTTC.